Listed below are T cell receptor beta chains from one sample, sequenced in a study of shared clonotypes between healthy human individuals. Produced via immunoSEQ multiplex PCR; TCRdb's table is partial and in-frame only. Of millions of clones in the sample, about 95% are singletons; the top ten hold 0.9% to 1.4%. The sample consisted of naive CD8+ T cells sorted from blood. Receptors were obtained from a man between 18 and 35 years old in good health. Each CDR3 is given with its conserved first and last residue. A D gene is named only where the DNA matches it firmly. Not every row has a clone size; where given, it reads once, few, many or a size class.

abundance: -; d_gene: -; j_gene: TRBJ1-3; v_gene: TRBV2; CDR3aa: CASKPSYMSSGNTIYF; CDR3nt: TGTGCCAGCAAACCCTCCTACATGAGCTCTGGAAACACCATATATTTT
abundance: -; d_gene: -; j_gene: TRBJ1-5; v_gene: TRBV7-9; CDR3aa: CASSHVVGLVGNQPQHF; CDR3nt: TGTGCCAGCAGCCACGTCGTCGGCCTGGTAGGCAATCAGCCCCAGCATTTT
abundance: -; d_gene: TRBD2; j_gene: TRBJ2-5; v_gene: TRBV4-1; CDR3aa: CASSRLAGDQETQYF; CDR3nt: TGCGCCAGCAGCCGACTAGCGGGGGACCAAGAGACCCAGTACTTC
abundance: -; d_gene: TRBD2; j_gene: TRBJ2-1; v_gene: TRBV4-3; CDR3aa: CASSQSGAGGLNEQFF; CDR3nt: TGCGCCAGCAGCCAGTCCGGAGCGGGAGGGCTCAATGAGCAGTTCTTC
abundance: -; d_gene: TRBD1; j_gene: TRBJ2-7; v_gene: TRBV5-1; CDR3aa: CASSSPGQGYYEQYF; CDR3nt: TGCGCCAGCAGCTCCCCGGGACAGGGTTACTACGAGCAGTACTTC
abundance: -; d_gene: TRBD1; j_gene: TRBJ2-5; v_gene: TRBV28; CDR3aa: CASSLTGRGQYF; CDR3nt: TGTGCCAGCAGTTTGACAGGGAGAGGCCAGTACTTC
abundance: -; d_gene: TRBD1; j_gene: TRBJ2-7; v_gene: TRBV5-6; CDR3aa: CASSPGQVWHEQYF; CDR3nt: TGTGCCAGCAGCCCGGGACAGGTCTGGCACGAGCAGTACTTC
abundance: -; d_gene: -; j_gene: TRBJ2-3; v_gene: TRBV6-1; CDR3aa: CASSDFQGTRTDTQYF; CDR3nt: TGTGCCAGCAGTGACTTTCAGGGGACGCGCACAGATACGCAGTATTTT
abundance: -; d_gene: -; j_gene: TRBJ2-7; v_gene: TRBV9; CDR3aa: CASSVGGGTHYEQYF; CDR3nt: TGTGCCAGCAGCGTAGGCGGCGGCACCCACTACGAGCAGTACTTC
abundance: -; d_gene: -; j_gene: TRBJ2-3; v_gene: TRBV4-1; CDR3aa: CASSQGGGTDTQYF; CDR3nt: TGCGCCAGCAGCCAAGGTGGGGGGACAGATACGCAGTATTTT
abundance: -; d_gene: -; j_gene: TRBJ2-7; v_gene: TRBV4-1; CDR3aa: CASSQGVRESYEQYF; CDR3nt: TGCGCCAGCAGCCAAGGGGTCCGGGAGTCCTACGAGCAGTACTTC
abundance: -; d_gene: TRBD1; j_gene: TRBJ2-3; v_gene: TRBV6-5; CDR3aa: CASSYGTGLPDTQYF; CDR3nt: TGTGCCAGCAGTTACGGGACAGGGCTCCCAGATACGCAGTATTTT
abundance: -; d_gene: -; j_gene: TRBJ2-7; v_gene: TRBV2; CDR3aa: CASSEAQDGGLYEQYF; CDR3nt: TGTGCCAGCAGTGAAGCGCAGGACGGGGGGCTCTACGAGCAGTACTTC
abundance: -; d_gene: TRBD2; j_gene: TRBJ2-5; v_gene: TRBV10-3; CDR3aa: CAISESASGYQETQYF; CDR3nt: TGTGCCATCAGTGAGTCGGCTAGCGGGTACCAAGAGACCCAGTACTTC
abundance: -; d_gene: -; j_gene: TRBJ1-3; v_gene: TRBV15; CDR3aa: CATSPPGNTIYF; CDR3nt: TGTGCCACCAGCCCTCCAGGAAACACCATATATTTT
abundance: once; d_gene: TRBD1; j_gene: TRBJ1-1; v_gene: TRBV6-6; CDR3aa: CASSYPDRGGTFF; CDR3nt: TGTGCCAGCAGTTACCCGGACAGGGGGGGGACTTTCTTT
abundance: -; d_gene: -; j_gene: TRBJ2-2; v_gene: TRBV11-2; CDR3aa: CASSWTVAGELFF; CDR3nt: TGTGCCAGCAGTTGGACAGTGGCCGGGGAGCTGTTTTTT
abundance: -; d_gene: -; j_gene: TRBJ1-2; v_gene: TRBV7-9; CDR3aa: CASSLVLGSIGYTF; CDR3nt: TGTGCCAGCAGCTTAGTCTTAGGCTCTATAGGCTACACCTTC
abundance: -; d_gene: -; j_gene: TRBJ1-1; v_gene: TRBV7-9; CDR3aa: CASSLGLAQAFF; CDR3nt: TGTGCCAGCAGCTTAGGGTTAGCTCAAGCTTTCTTT
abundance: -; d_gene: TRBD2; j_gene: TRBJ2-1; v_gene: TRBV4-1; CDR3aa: CASSQASGDNEQFF; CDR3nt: TGCGCCAGCAGCCAGGCTAGCGGAGACAATGAGCAGTTCTTC
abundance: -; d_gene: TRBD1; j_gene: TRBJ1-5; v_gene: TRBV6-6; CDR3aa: CASIQGDGNQPQHF; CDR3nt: TGTGCCAGCATCCAGGGGGACGGCAATCAGCCCCAGCATTTT
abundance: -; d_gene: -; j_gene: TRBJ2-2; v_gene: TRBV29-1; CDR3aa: CSVERVNTGELFF; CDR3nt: TGCAGCGTTGAGCGGGTAAACACCGGGGAGCTGTTTTTT
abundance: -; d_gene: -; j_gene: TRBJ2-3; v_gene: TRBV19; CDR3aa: CASTLSWGGGSTDTQYF; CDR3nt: TGTGCCAGTACCCTAAGTTGGGGTGGAGGAAGTACAGATACGCAGTATTTT
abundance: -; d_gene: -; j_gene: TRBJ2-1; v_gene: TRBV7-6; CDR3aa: CASSLGGYGEQFF; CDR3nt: TGTGCCAGCAGCTTAGGGGGGTACGGTGAGCAGTTCTTC
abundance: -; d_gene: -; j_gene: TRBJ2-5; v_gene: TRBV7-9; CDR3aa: CASSFAVQETQYF; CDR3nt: TGTGCCAGCAGCTTTGCGGTTCAAGAGACCCAGTACTTC
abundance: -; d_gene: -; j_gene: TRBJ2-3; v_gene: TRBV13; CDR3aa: CASSVTRSTDTQYF; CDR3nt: TGTGCCAGCAGCGTGACCAGGAGCACAGATACGCAGTATTTT
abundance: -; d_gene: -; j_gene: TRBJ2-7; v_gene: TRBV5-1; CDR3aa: CASSFNAGAYEQYF; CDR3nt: TGCGCCAGCAGCTTCAACGCAGGGGCCTACGAGCAGTACTTC